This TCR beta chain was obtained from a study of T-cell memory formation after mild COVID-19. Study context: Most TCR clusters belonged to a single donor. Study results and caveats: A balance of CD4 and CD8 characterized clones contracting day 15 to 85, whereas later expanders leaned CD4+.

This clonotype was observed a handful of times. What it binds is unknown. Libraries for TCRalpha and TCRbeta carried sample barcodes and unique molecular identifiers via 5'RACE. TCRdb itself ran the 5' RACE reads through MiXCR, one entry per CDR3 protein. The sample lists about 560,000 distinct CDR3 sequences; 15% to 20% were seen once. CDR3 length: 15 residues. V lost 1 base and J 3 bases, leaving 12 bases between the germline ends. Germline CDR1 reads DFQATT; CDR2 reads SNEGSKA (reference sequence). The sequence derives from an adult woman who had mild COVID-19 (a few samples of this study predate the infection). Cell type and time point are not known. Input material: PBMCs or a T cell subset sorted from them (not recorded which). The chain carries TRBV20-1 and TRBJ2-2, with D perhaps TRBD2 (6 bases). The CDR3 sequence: CSARVAGTDTGELFF. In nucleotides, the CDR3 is TGCAGTGCTAGAGTGGCGGGAACGGACACCGGGGAGCTGTTTTTT.